The clone carrying this T cell receptor (beta chain) is a singleton in its sample. Source study methods: From reference gene primer amplification, estimates of nucleated cell counts were derived. TCRdb's copy holds only in-frame clones and misses some; the assay was immunoSEQ multiplex PCR. The V and J calls and clone size were taken over from that table, and D and trimming were inferred from the DNA. The sample records about 120,000 clones, roughly four fifths being singletons. With 4 bases clipped from V and 5 bases from J, the junction kept 9 bases outside the gene matches. The germline CDR1 and CDR2 sequences are SGHRS and YFSETQ. This CDR3 is built from 16 residues. The data were obtained in a study of blood T cell repertoires in COVID-19. Study context: Samples of COVID-19 (acute and convalescent) were obtained from the United States, Italy and Spain. Nucleic acid was either cDNA or gDNA, and it came from T cells, B-cell-depleted T cells, or PBMCs.

This sequence was found in a human donor in a cohort sampled during active COVID-19. The specimen sequenced was peripheral blood. The chain recombines TRBV5-1 with TRBJ2-5, with TRBD2 matching over 12 bases. The CDR3 protein is CASSPLAGGSRETQYF. The CDR3 nucleotides read TGCGCCAGCAGCCCCCTAGCGGGGGGGAGTCGGGAGACCCAGTACTTC.